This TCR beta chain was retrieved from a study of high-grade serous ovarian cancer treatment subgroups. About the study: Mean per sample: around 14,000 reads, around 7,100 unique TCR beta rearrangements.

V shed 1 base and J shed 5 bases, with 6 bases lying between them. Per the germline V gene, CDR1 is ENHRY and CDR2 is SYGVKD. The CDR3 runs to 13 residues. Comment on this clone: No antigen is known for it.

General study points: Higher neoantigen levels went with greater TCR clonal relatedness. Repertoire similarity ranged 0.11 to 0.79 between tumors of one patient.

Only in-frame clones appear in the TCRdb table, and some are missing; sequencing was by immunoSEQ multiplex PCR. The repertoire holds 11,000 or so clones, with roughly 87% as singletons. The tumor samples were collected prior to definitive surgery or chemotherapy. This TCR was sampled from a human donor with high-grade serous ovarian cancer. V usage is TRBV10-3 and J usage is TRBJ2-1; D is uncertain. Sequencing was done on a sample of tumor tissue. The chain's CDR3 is CAISELADNEQFF. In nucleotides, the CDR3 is TGTGCCATCAGTGAGTTAGCAGACAATGAGCAGTTCTTC.